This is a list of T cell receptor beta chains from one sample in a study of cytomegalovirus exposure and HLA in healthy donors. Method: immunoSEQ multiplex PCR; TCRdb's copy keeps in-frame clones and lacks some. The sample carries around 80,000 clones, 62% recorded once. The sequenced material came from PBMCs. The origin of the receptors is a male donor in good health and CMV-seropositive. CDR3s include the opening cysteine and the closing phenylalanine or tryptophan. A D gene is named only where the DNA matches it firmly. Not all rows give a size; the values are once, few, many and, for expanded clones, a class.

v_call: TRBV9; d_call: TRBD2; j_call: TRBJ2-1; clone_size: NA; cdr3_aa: CASSVDGGGNNEQFF; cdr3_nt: TGTGCCAGCAGCGTGGATGGCGGGGGGAACAATGAGCAGTTCTTC
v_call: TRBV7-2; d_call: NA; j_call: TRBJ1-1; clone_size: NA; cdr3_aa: CASSLAARAGVNTEAFF; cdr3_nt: TGTGCCAGCAGCTTAGCGGCCAGGGCCGGAGTGAACACTGAAGCTTTCTTT
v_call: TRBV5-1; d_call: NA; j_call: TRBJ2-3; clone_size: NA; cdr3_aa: CASSFSPLDSLPTDTQYF; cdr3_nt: TGCGCCAGCAGCTTCTCTCCTCTAGACTCGCTACCCACAGATACGCAGTATTTT
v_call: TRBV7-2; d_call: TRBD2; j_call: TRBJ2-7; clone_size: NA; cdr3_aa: CASTPRLAGGRSYEQYF; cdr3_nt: TGTGCCAGCACCCCCAGACTAGCGGGGGGGCGATCCTACGAGCAGTACTTC
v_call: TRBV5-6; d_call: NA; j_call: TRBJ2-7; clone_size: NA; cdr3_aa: CASSLGTRDEQYF; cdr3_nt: TGTGCCAGCAGCTTGGGGACAAGGGACGAGCAGTACTTC
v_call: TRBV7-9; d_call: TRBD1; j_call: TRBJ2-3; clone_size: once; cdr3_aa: CASSLETGADTQYF; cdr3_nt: TGTGCCAGCAGCTTAGAGACAGGGGCAGATACGCAGTATTTT
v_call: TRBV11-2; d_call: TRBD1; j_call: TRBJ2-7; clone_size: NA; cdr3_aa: CASSLETGLGLEQYF; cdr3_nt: TGTGCCAGCAGCTTAGAGACAGGGTTGGGCTTGGAGCAGTACTTC
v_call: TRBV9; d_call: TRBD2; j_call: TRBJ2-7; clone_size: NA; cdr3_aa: CASAAGTNYEQYF; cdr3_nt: TGTGCCAGCGCCGCCGGGACTAACTACGAGCAGTACTTC
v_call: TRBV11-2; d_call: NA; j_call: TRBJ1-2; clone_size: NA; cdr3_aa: CASSIRTAYGYTF; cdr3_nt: TGTGCCAGCAGCATCAGGACAGCTTATGGCTACACCTTC
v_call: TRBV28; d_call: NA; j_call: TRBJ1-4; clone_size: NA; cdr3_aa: CAAGGRSEKLFF; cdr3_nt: TGTGCCGCCGGGGGGCGAAGTGAAAAACTGTTTTTT
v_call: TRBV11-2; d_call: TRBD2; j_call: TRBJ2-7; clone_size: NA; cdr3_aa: CASRGTSRSYEQYF; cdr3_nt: TGTGCCAGCAGGGGGACTAGCCGATCCTACGAGCAGTACTTC
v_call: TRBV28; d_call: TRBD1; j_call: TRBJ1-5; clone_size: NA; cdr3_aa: CASSSQGRYSNQPQHF; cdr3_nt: TGTGCCAGCAGTTCACAGGGGCGGTATAGCAATCAGCCCCAGCATTTT
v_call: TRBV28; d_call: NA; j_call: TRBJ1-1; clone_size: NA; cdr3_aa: CASSLPGTNTEAFF; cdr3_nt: TGTGCCAGCAGTTTGCCAGGAACGAACACTGAAGCTTTCTTT
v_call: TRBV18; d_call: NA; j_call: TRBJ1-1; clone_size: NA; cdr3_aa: CASSPALGSRGTEAFF; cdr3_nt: TGTGCCAGCTCACCAGCCTTGGGGAGCAGGGGCACTGAAGCTTTCTTT
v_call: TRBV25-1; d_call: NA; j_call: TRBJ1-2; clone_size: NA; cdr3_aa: CASSAGQTYGYTF; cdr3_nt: TGTGCCAGCAGTGCCGGACAGACGTATGGCTACACCTTC
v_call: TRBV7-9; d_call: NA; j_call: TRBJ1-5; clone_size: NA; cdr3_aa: CASSSRGDQPQHF; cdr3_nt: TGTGCCAGCAGCTCCCGGGGGGATCAGCCCCAGCATTTT
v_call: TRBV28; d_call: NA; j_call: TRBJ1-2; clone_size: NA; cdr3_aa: CASSLRAGNRYTF; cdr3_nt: TGTGCCAGCAGTTTACGGGCAGGGAACCGCTACACCTTC
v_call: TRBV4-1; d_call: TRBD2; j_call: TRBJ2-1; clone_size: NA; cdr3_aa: CASSLRESSYNEQFF; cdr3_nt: TGCGCCAGCAGCCTGCGGGAGAGCTCCTACAATGAGCAGTTCTTC
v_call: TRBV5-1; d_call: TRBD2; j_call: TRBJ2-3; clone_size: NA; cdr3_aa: CASSPGTSGGGPDTQYF; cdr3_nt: TGCGCCAGCAGCCCGGGGACTAGCGGGGGGGGTCCAGATACGCAGTATTTT
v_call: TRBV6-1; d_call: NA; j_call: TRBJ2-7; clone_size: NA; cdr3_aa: CASSLDPRREWSF; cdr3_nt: TGTGCCAGCAGCTTGGACCCCCGCCGGGAATGGTCCTTC
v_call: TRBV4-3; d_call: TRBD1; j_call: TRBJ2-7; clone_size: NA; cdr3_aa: CASSQGTGASYEQYF; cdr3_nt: TGCGCCAGCAGCCAGGGGACAGGGGCGAGCTACGAGCAGTACTTC
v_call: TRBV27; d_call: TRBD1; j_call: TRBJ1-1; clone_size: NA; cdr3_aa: CASSPTGARNTEAFF; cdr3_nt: TGTGCCAGCAGTCCGACAGGGGCCCGGAACACTGAAGCTTTCTTT
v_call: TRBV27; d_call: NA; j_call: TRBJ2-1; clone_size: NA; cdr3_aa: CASSPKWGHEQFF; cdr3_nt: TGTGCCAGCAGTCCCAAGTGGGGGCATGAGCAGTTCTTC
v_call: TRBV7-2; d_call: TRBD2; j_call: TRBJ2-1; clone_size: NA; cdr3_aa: CASSSLASSYNEQFF; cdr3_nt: TGTGCCAGCAGCTCACTAGCGTCCTCCTACAATGAGCAGTTCTTC
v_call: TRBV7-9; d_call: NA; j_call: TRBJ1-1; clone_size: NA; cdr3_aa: CASSFLTEFTEAFF; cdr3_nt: TGTGCCAGCAGCTTCTTAACAGAGTTCACTGAAGCTTTCTTT
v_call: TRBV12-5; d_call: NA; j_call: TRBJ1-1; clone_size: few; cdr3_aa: CASGPSDFSEAFF; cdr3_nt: TGTGCTAGTGGTCCCTCGGACTTCTCTGAAGCTTTCTTT